The rows below give T cell receptor beta chains drawn from one sample of a study of Ad26.COV2.S vaccination and SARS-CoV-2 variants. Sequencing used immunoSEQ multiplex PCR; TCRdb keeps in-frame clones, though not all of them. The sample contains 380,000 or so clones, approximately 86% of which appear only once. The specimen comprised peripheral blood, sampled in a trial of Ad26.COV2.S vaccine versus placebo. The receptors shown here come from a person aged 18 to 65 who received the Ad26.COV2.S COVID-19 vaccine or a placebo. Both conserved end residues are part of each CDR3. D genes are given only for firm matches. Size values are once, few and many counts, or a class for expanded clones, and some rows have none.

>-|TRBJ1-6|TRBV9|-
CASSVGTPNSPLHF
TGTGCCAGCAGCGTAGGCACGCCAAATTCACCCCTCCACTTT
>-|TRBJ1-2|TRBV7-9|-
CASSDLSPYGYTF
TGTGCCAGCAGCGACCTCTCACCCTATGGCTACACCTTC
>few|TRBJ2-2|TRBV18|-
CASSSYRVLTGELFF
TGTGCCAGCTCATCTTACAGGGTTCTCACCGGGGAGCTGTTTTTT
>-|TRBJ1-5|TRBV28|-
CASSFALSNQPQHF
TGTGCCAGCAGTTTCGCCCTTAGCAATCAGCCCCAGCATTTT
>-|TRBJ1-2|TRBV4-1|-
CASSPGNYGYTF
TGCGCCAGCAGCCCCGGGAACTATGGCTACACCTTC
>-|TRBJ2-7|TRBV6-2/TRBV6-3|TRBD1
CASSSQDRGWSYEQYF
TGTGCCAGCAGTAGTCAAGACAGGGGGTGGTCCTACGAGCAGTACTTC
>-|TRBJ2-1|TRBV11-2|-
CASSLAGGGNEQFF
TGTGCCAGCAGCTTAGCCGGGGGCGGCAATGAGCAGTTCTTC
>-|TRBJ2-7|TRBV20-1|-
CSASDGNYEQYF
TGCAGTGCTAGTGACGGTAACTACGAGCAGTACTTC
>-|TRBJ1-5|TRBV28|-
CASSFWGGGNRPQHF
TGTGCCAGCAGTTTTTGGGGAGGCGGCAATCGGCCCCAGCATTTT
>-|TRBJ2-1|TRBV4-3|TRBD2
CASSQDRALAGDLNEQFF
TGCGCCAGCAGCCAAGATCGGGCCCTAGCGGGAGATCTCAATGAGCAGTTCTTC
>-|TRBJ1-2|TRBV4-1|TRBD1
CASSQGDSYGYTF
TGCGCCAGCAGCCAAGGGGACAGCTATGGCTACACCTTC
>-|TRBJ2-1|TRBV28|-
CASSLSLGASGLGNGQFF
TGTGCCAGCAGTCTCTCCTTGGGGGCGAGCGGCCTAGGGAATGGGCAGTTCTTC
>-|TRBJ2-7|TRBV4-1|TRBD1
CASAAGTGYHEQYF
TGCGCCAGCGCGGCCGGGACAGGGTATCACGAGCAGTACTTC
>once|TRBJ2-5|TRBV27|TRBD2
CASSFMGPGLAGGPETQYF
TGTGCCAGCAGTTTTATGGGCCCGGGACTAGCGGGGGGGCCAGAGACCCAGTACTTC
>-|TRBJ1-1|TRBV19|-
CASSTGQILNTEAFF
TGTGCCAGTAGTACCGGACAGATCTTGAACACTGAAGCTTTCTTT
>-|TRBJ1-5|TRBV30|-
CAWAGGKDQPQHF
TGTGCCTGGGCGGGGGGCAAAGATCAGCCCCAGCATTTT
>-|TRBJ1-6|TRBV10-3|-
CAITAGHGSPLHF
TGTGCCATCACGGCGGGGCACGGGTCACCCCTCCACTTT
>-|TRBJ2-1|TRBV3-1/TRBV3-2|TRBD1
CASSQGEGAGYNEQFF
TGTGCTAGCAGCCAAGGTGAGGGGGCTGGCTACAATGAGCAGTTCTTC
>-|TRBJ2-5|TRBV19|-
CASRRGALETQYF
TGTGCCAGTAGACGGGGGGCGCTTGAGACCCAGTACTTC
>-|TRBJ1-1|TRBV19|-
CASMAGQLEAFF
TGTGCCAGTATGGCCGGACAGCTTGAAGCTTTCTTT
>-|TRBJ2-7|TRBV10-3|-
CAIMPDGLYEQYF
TGTGCCATCATGCCAGACGGACTCTACGAGCAGTACTTC
>-|TRBJ1-3|TRBV7-2|-
CASSLVSGHPSGNTIYF
TGTGCCAGCAGCTTAGTGTCAGGTCATCCTTCTGGAAACACCATATATTTT
>-|TRBJ1-3|TRBV7-9|-
CASSYRDGSSGNTIYF
TGTGCCAGCAGCTACCGGGACGGGAGCTCTGGAAACACCATATATTTT
>-|TRBJ1-5|TRBV30|-
CAWSKGGLNQPQHF
TGTGCCTGGAGTAAAGGAGGCCTCAATCAGCCCCAGCATTTT
>few|TRBJ1-6|TRBV10-1|-
CANRDPNSPLHF
TGCGCCAACAGGGATCCAAATTCACCCCTCCACTTT
>-|TRBJ2-1|TRBV10-2|TRBD2
CASGVRGSSYNEQFF
TGCGCCAGCGGTGTGCGGGGGAGCTCCTACAATGAGCAGTTCTTC
>-|TRBJ1-6|TRBV7-2|TRBD1
CASSLAGTGASPLHF
TGTGCCAGCAGCTTAGCCGGGACAGGGGCTTCACCCCTCCACTTT
>-|TRBJ2-3|TRBV7-9|-
CASSLSSSTDTQYF
TGTGCCAGCAGCTTATCTAGTAGCACAGATACGCAGTATTTT
>-|TRBJ2-2|TRBV7-3|-
CASRGGGLTNTGELFF
TGTGCCAGCAGAGGCGGCGGCCTCACGAACACCGGGGAGCTGTTTTTT
>-|TRBJ2-3|TRBV19|-
CASRRASTDTQYF
TGTGCCAGCCGTAGGGCTAGCACAGATACGCAGTATTTT
>few|TRBJ1-2|TRBV5-5|-
CASSRPGGSPYGYTF
TGTGCCAGCAGCCGCCCGGGGGGCTCGCCGTATGGCTACACCTTC
>-|TRBJ2-2|TRBV2|TRBD2
CASQGWEGTTGELFF
TGTGCCAGCCAGGGTTGGGAGGGCACCACCGGGGAGCTGTTTTTT
>-|TRBJ2-6|TRBV6-2/TRBV6-3|-
CASSPPPWRGKANVLTF
TGTGCCAGCAGCCCGCCCCCATGGCGGGGCAAAGCCAACGTCCTGACTTTC
>-|TRBJ2-3|TRBV11-3|TRBD2
CASSPGTSADTQYF
TGTGCCAGCAGCCCGGGGACTAGCGCAGATACGCAGTATTTT
>-|TRBJ2-5|TRBV14|TRBD1
CASSHFRQGMIETQYF
TGTGCCAGCAGCCATTTTCGACAGGGAATGATCGAGACCCAGTACTTC
>-|TRBJ2-5|TRBV18|-
CASSPGLLQETQYF
TGTGCCAGCTCACCCGGACTATTACAAGAGACCCAGTACTTC
>-|TRBJ1-1|TRBV14|-
CASSQDPLGRTEAFF
TGTGCCAGCAGCCAAGATCCACTGGGGAGGACTGAAGCTTTCTTT
>few|TRBJ2-7|TRBV6-1|-
CASSDSRSYEQYF
TGTGCCAGCAGTGATTCACGATCCTACGAGCAGTACTTC
>once|TRBJ2-7|TRBV5-4|-
CASSFGVVEQYF
TGTGCCAGCAGCTTCGGGGTTGTCGAGCAGTACTTC
>-|TRBJ1-2|TRBV7-2|TRBD1
CASSPGGWSYGYTF
TGTGCCAGCAGTCCAGGGGGGTGGTCCTATGGCTACACCTTC